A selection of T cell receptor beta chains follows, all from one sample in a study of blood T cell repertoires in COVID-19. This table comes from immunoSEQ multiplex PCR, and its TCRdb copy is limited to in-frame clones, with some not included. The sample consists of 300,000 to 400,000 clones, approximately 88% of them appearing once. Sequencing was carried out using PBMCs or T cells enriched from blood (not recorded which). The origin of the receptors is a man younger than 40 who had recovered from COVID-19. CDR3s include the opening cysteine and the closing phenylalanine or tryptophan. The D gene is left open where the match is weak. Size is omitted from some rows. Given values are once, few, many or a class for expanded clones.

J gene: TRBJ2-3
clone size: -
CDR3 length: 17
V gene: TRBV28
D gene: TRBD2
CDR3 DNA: TGTGCCAGCAGTATCCCACCGGGACTAGCGGGGTCAGATACGCAGTATTTT
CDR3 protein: CASSIPPGLAGSDTQYF

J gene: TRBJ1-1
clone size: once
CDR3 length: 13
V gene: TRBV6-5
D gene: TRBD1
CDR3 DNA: TGTGCCAGCAGACCTACAGGGGGCACTGAAGCTTTCTTT
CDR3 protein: CASRPTGGTEAFF

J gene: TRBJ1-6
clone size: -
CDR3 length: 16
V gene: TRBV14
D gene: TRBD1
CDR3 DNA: TGTGCCAGCAGCCGACAGGGGTCCCTCTATAATTCACCCCTCCACTTT
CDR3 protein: CASSRQGSLYNSPLHF

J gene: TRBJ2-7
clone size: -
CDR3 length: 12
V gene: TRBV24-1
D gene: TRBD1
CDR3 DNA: TGTGCCACCAGTGAACCGACAGGGGAGCAGTACTTC
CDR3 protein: CATSEPTGEQYF

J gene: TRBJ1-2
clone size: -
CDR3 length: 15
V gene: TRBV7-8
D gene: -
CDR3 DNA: TGTGCCAGCAGCTTAGTGGGTGGGGGCTACTATGGCTACACCTTC
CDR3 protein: CASSLVGGGYYGYTF

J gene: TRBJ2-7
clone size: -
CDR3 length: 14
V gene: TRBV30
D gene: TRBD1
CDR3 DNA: TGTGCCTCAACGCGGACAGGGGGCGCGTACGAGCAGTACTTC
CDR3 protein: CASTRTGGAYEQYF

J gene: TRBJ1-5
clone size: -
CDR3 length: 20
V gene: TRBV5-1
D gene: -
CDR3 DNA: TGCGCCAGCAGCTTGGGCCCCCGGGGTCCATTCCCTTATAGCAATCAGCCCCAGCATTTT
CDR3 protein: CASSLGPRGPFPYSNQPQHF

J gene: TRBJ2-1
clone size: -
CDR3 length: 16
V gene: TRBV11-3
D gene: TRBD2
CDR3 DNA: TGTGCCAGCAGCTTAGGGATGGCCCGGGGGGACAATGAGCAGTTCTTC
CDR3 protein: CASSLGMARGDNEQFF

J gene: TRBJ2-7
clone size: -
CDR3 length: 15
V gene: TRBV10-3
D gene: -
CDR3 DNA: TGTGCCATCAGTGAGTCGGAACTACATTACTACGAGCAGTACTTC
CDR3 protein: CAISESELHYYEQYF

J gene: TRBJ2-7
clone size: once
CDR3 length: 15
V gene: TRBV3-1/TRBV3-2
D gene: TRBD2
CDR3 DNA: TGTGCCAGCAGCCCCTCCGGGACTAGAGGCTACGAGCAGTACTTC
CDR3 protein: CASSPSGTRGYEQYF

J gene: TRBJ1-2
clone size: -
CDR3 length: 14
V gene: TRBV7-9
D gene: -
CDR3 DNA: TGTGCCAGCAGCTTAGCGATGAGTAACTATGGCTACACCTTC
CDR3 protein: CASSLAMSNYGYTF

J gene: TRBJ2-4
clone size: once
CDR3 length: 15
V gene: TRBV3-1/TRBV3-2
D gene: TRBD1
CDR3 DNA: TGTGCCAGCAGCCTGACCGGGACAGGCGGGAACATTCAGTACTTC
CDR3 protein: CASSLTGTGGNIQYF

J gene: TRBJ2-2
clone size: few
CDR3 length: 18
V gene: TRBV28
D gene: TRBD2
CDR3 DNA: TGTGCCAGCGGCCTGCTAGCGGGGGGGCCCGGCGACACCGGGGAGCTGTTTTTT
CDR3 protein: CASGLLAGGPGDTGELFF

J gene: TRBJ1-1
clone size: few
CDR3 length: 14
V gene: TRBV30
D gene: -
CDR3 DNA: TGTGCCGGGACTAGGGGCGGTAAAGGCACTGAAGCTTTCTTT
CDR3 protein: CAGTRGGKGTEAFF

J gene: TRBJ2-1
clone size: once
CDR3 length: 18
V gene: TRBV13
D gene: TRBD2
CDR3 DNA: TGTGCCAGCAGCCAACCGGGACTAGCGGGGGGGCTTGGCCATGAGCAGTTCTTC
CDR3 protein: CASSQPGLAGGLGHEQFF

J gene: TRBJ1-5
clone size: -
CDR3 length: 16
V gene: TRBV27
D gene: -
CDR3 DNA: TGTGCCAGCAGTTTATGGGCAACGCGCGACAATCAGCCCCAGCATTTT
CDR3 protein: CASSLWATRDNQPQHF

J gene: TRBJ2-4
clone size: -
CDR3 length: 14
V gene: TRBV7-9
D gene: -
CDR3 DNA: TGTGCCAGCAGCTTCGGGGGTCTGACCAACATTCAGTACTTC
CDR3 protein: CASSFGGLTNIQYF

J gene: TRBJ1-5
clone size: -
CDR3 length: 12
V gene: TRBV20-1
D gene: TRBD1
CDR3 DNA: TGCAGTGCTAGTACCGACAGGGGAACCCAGCATTTT
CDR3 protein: CSASTDRGTQHF

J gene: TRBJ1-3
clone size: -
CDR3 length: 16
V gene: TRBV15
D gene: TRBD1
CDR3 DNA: TGTGCCACCAGCAGTGGACAGGGGGTTTCTGGAAACACCATATATTTT
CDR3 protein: CATSSGQGVSGNTIYF

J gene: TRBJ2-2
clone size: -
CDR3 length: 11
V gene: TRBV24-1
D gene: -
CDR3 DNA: TGTGCCACCTCCCCGGGCGGGGAGCTGTTTTTT
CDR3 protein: CATSPGGELFF

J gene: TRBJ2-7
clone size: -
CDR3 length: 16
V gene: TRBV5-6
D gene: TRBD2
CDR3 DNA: TGTGCCAGCAGCACATATACTAGCGGGGTCTCCTACGAGCAGTACTTC
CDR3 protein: CASSTYTSGVSYEQYF

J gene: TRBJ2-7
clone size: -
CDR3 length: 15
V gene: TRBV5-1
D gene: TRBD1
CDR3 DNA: TGCGCCAGCAGCTTGGCCAGCACAGGGGTGGGCGAGCAGTACTTC
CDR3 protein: CASSLASTGVGEQYF

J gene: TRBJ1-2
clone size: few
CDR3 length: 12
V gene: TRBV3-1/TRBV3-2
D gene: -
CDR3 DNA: TGTGCCAGCAGCCAGGACATCTATGGCTACACCTTC
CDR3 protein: CASSQDIYGYTF

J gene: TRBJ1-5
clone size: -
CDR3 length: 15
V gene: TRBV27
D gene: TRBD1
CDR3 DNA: TGTGCCAGCAGTCCCCGGACAGGGGGAATGGGGCCCCAGCATTTT
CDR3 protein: CASSPRTGGMGPQHF

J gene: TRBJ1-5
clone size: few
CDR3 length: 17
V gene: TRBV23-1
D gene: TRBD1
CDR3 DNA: TGCGCCAGCAGTCAAGGCCGGGACAGGGGCGTCCATCAGCCCCAGCATTTT
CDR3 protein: CASSQGRDRGVHQPQHF

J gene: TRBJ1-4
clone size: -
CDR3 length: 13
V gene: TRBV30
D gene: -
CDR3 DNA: TGTGCCTGGAGTGGTACAGGGAATGAAAAACTGTTTTTT
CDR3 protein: CAWSGTGNEKLFF

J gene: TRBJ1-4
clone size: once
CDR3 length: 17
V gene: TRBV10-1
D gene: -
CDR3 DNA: TGCGCCAGCAGTGTATTTTGTGGGAGGGCAACTAATGAAAAACTGTTTTTT
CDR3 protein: CASSVFCGRATNEKLFF

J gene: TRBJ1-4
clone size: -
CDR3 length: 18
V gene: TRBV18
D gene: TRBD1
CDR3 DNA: TGTGCCAGCTCACCACCGAGGACAGGAGCTTCAACTAATGAAAAACTGTTTTTT
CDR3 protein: CASSPPRTGASTNEKLFF

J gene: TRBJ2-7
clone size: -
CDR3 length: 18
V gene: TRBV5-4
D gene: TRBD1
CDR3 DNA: TGTGCCAGCAGCTTGGACGGACCTTCTGCCAGGGGGACCTACGAGCAGTACTTC
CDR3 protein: CASSLDGPSARGTYEQYF

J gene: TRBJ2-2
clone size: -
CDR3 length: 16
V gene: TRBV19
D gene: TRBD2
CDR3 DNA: TGTGCCAGTAGTGGAAATAGCGGGGGACTCACCGGGGAGCTGTTTTTT
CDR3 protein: CASSGNSGGLTGELFF

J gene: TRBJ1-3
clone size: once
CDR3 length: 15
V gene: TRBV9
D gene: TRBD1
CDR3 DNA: TGTGCCAGCAGCGTAGAGACAGGGGCCTGGAACACCATATATTTT
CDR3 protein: CASSVETGAWNTIYF

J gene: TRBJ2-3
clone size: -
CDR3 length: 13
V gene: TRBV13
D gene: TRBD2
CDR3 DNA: TGTGCCAGCACCTTCGGGGGGAGGGATACGCAGTATTTT
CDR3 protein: CASTFGGRDTQYF

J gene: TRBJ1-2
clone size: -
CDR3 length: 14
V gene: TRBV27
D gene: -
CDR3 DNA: TGTGCCAGCAGTTTCCTCGGACAAGATATGCGCTACACCTTC
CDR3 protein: CASSFLGQDMRYTF

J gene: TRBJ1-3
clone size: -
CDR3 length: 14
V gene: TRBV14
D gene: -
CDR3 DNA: TGTGCCAGCAGCTTTACTTACTCTGGAAACACCATATATTTT
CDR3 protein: CASSFTYSGNTIYF

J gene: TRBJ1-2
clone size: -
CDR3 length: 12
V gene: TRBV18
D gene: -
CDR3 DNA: TGTGCCAGCTCACCTGAGCCACTCGGCTACACCTTC
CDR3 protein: CASSPEPLGYTF

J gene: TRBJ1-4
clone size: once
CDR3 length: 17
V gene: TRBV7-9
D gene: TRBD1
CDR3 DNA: TGTGCCAGCAGCCTGATGACAGGGGATTACAAAAAGGAAAAACTGTTTTTT
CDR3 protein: CASSLMTGDYKKEKLFF

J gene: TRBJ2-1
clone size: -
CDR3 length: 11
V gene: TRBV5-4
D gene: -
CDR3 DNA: TGTGCCAGCAGCATAACTGGTGAGCAGTTCTTC
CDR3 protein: CASSITGEQFF